These 32 T cell receptor beta chains share one sample of origin, sequenced in a study of shared clonotypes between healthy human individuals. Profiled with immunoSEQ multiplex PCR; TCRdb holds only in-frame clones, not every one. The sample lists under 850,000 clones; roughly two thirds were seen once. What was sequenced was memory CD4+ T cells sorted from blood. Regarding subset: CD45RA-negative fraction. These receptors were obtained from a woman in her twenties or thirties in good health.

V gene TRBV5-1 combines with J gene TRBJ2-5; 9 bases map to TRBD1. There are 14 residues in the CDR3. The V segment lost 6 bases and the J segment 4 bases; nucleotides outside the gene matches: 7. CDR1 is SGHRS and CDR2 is YFSETQ in the germline V gene. In DNA, the CDR3 is TGCGCCAGCAACACCGGGACAGGGATAGAGACCCAGTACTTC. Translating gives CASNTGTGIETQYF.

The rearrangement uses TRBV5-1 and TRBJ2-7; D perhaps matches TRBD2 (5 bases). The CDR3 is 15 residues long. V was cut by 4 bases and J by 5 bases, with 19 bases left in between. Germline-derived CDR1 and CDR2 are SGHRS and YFSETQ. The CDR3 DNA reads as TGCGCCAGCAGCCCATTTGATTTAAGCGGAAACGAGCAGTACTTC. It encodes CASSPFDLSGNEQYF.

The sample holds one count of this clone. The chain employs TRBV28 and TRBJ2-1, with D possibly being TRBD2 (6 bases). With 6 bases removed from V and 5 bases from J, the gap between germline ends came to 20 bases. The CDR3 has 16 residues. Germline V gives CDR1 MDHEN, CDR2 SYDVKM. The CDR3 DNA reads as TGTGCCAGCAGACACGGAGGGGAGTCAGGCCACAATGAGCAGTTCTTC. Its translation is CASRHGGESGHNEQFF.

The rearrangement uses TRBV7-2 and TRBJ2-1, with D perhaps TRBD2 (6 bases). Trimming shortened V by 4 bases and J by 6 bases, and 13 bases separated the two germline ends. This CDR3 is 14 amino acids long. CDR1 is SGHTA and CDR2 is FQGNSA in the germline V gene. The CDR3 DNA follows: TGTGCCAGCAGCTCGGGACTCCTACGCAATGAGCAGTTCTTC. Protein: CASSSGLLRNEQFF.

The V and J genes are TRBV7-3 and TRBJ2-1; 8 positions agree with TRBD2. V shed 3 bases and J 8 bases; nucleotides not matched to a gene: 6. The CDR3 length is 14 residues. CDR1 and CDR2 from the germline V gene are SGHTA and FQGTGA. CDR3 sequence reads: CASSLSSGSDEQFF. CDR3 bases: TGTGCCAGCAGCTTGTCCAGCGGGAGCGATGAGCAGTTCTTC. The full variable domain, with the rest looked up from reference TRBV7-3 and TRBJ2-1, is GAGVSQTPSNKVTEKGKYVELRCDPISGHTALYWYRQSLGQGPEFLIYFQGTGAADDSGLPNDRFFAVRPEGSVSTLKIQRTERGDSAVYLCASSLSSGSDEQFFGPGTRLTVL.

As DNA, the CDR3 is TGTGCCAGCATGAGTATGATCGGGAACACTGAAGCTTTCTTT. Its protein product is CASMSMIGNTEAFF. The chain recombines TRBV5-4 with TRBJ1-1; no reliable D call. V was pared by 6 bases and J by 1 base, with 13 bases between. This CDR3 contains 14 residues. Germline values: CDR1 SGHNT, CDR2 YYREEE (reference sequence).

The chain joins TRBV9 to TRBJ2-3, with 9 bases fitting TRBD2. The CDR3 contains 16 residues. Germline CDR1 is SGDLS and CDR2 is YYNGEE. V was clipped by 0 bases and J by 2 bases; unmatched bases: 4. DNA for the CDR3: TGTGCCAGCAGCGTAGGACTAGCGGCGATCACAGATACGCAGTATTTT. Translating it yields CASSVGLAAITDTQYF.

This clone has just one count. The chain is built from TRBV2 and TRBJ2-3; D unclear. Deletions cut 4 bases from V and 5 bases from J, with 7 bases between. CDR1 and CDR2 from the germline V gene are SNHLY and FYNNEI. The CDR3 contains 12 residues. The CDR3 region has the DNA TGTGCCAGCAGTGCTACAAGAGATACGCAGTATTTT. Amino acids: CASSATRDTQYF. Filled out from reference TRBV2 and TRBJ2-3, the complete variable domain reads EPEVTQTPSHQVTQMGQEVILRCVPISNHLYFYWYRQILGQKVEFLVSFYNNEISEKSEIFDDQFSVERPDGSNFTLKIRSTKLEDSAMYFCASSATRDTQYFGPGTRLTVL.

This clone was counted only a few times. J is TRBJ2-2 and V is TRBV6-1, with D unclear. This CDR3 contains 15 residues. The V gene lost 6 bases and the J gene lost 6 bases, with 17 bases spanning the gap. Germline CDR1 MNHNS, CDR2 SASEGT. As DNA, the CDR3 is TGTGCCAGCAGCTCTATTTTGGACGTGGCCGGGGAGCTGTTTTTT. Amino acids: CASSSILDVAGELFF.

This chain joins TRBV18 and TRBJ2-2; D not certain. V was pared by 3 bases and J by 2 bases, with 10 bases between. CDR1 KGHSH and CDR2 LQKENI come from the germline V gene. This CDR3 spans 15 amino acids. The CDR3 is CASSPKNFNTGELFF. The CDR3 coding sequence is TGTGCCAGCTCACCGAAAAACTTCAACACCGGGGAGCTGTTTTTT.

V and J are TRBV28 and TRBJ1-1; 11 positions match TRBD1. The J segment lost 11 bases and the V segment lost 6 bases, leaving 17 bases of the junction unmatched. The CDR3 loop spans 16 amino acids. From germline, CDR1 is MDHEN and CDR2 SYDVKM. The CDR3 region has the DNA TGTGCCAGCAGCGTCCCGGGACAGGGGGTAGCCGGGGCCGCTTTCTTT. Translation gives CASSVPGQGVAGAAFF.

This chain joins TRBV10-2 and TRBJ2-1; 9 bases fit TRBD2. The CDR3 sequence is 16 residues long. The V gene's germline CDR1 is WSHSY and CDR2 SAAADI. Unmatched junction bases numbered 13, after V lost 6 bases and J lost 7 bases. The CDR3 sequence is CASRQPGLARQNEQFF. The CDR3 DNA reads TGCGCCAGCAGGCAACCGGGACTAGCACGCCAAAATGAGCAGTTCTTC.

The CDR3 DNA sequence: TGTGCCAGCAGTCCTTTAGCGGCGACCTACAATGAGCAGTTCTTC. It specifies CASSPLAATYNEQFF. The chain links TRBV28 to TRBJ2-1; D perhaps matches TRBD2 (6 bases). This CDR3 region has 15 residues. The V end lost 5 bases, the J end lost 2 bases, and 13 bases lay between the germline ends. The V gene's germline CDR1 is MDHEN and CDR2 SYDVKM.

The sample holds a few counts of this clone. The chain carries TRBV2 and TRBJ2-7; 8 nucleotides match TRBD1. V trimming: 9 bases; J trimming: 7 bases; junction bases outside the gene matches: 5. This CDR3 is 11 amino acids long. From germline, CDR1 is SNHLY and CDR2 FYNNEI. The DNA for the CDR3 is TGTGCCAGTCGACAGGGGCGGGAGCAGTACTTC. Its protein is CASRQGREQYF. The entire variable domain, with the rest obtained from reference TRBV2 and TRBJ2-7, is as follows: EPEVTQTPSHQVTQMGQEVILRCVPISNHLYFYWYRQILGQKVEFLVSFYNNEISEKSEIFDDQFSVERPDGSNFTLKIRSTKLEDSAMYFCASRQGREQYFGPGTRLTVT.

The chain carries TRBV11-2 and TRBJ2-5; the D gene is possibly TRBD2 (6 bases). Germline-derived CDR1 and CDR2 are SGHAT and FQNNGV. Deletions cut 0 bases from V and 5 bases from J, with 19 bases between. The CDR3 consists of 17 residues. The CDR3 DNA follows: TGTGCCAGCAGCTTAGAAACGGATTGGAGGGCCCGGGAGACCCAGTACTTC. It encodes CASSLETDWRARETQYF.

The rearrangement links TRBV18 to TRBJ2-5; a possible D gene is TRBD1 (6 bases). V was trimmed by 4 bases and J by 5 bases, leaving 14 bases between them. Germline V gene data show CDR1 as KGHSH and CDR2 as LQKENI. CDR3 size: 14 residues. The CDR3 protein is CASSRTPGAETQYF. The CDR3 region has the DNA TGTGCCAGCTCACGTACCCCAGGGGCTGAGACCCAGTACTTC.

This clone showed up just a few times. This chain connects TRBV29-1 to TRBJ2-3; 11 bases are a match to TRBD2. This CDR3 is built from 16 residues. The V gene end was trimmed by 1 base and the J gene end by 4 bases; junction bases not matched to a gene: 7. In germline, CDR1 is SQVTM, CDR2 ANQGSEA. CDR3 in DNA: TGCAGCGTTGAAGTAGGTAGCGGGAGGGTGGCAGATACGCAGTATTTT. Translating gives CSVEVGSGRVADTQYF.

Here the CDR3 DNA reads TGCGCCAGCAGATGGGAAGGGGGCGCGCAGACCCAGTACTTC. This translates into CASRWEGGAQTQYF. The V and J genes are TRBV5-1 and TRBJ2-5, with 7 bases that match TRBD1. Germline CDR1 and CDR2: SGHRS and YFSETQ. V was pared by 5 bases and J by 6 bases, with 10 bases of the junction left unmatched. The CDR3 contains 14 residues.

V gene TRBV5-8 combines with J gene TRBJ2-5, with D tentatively TRBD2 (5 bases). The V end was cut by 4 bases, the J end by 0 bases, with 10 bases between. This CDR3 spans 14 amino acids. Per the germline V gene, CDR1 is SGHTS and CDR2 is YDEGEE. CDR3 bases: TGTGCCAGCAGCACTGGACTGTACCAAGAGACCCAGTACTTC. This codes for CASSTGLYQETQYF.

The chain is built from TRBV7-9 and TRBJ2-3, with a tentative D call TRBD2 (6 bases). Germline V gives CDR1 SEHNR, CDR2 FQNEAQ (reference sequence). Trimming left V 4 bases short and J 3 bases short, with 17 bases between. The CDR3 has 16 amino acids. CDR3 loop: CASSSPRGIGTDTQYF. DNA of the CDR3: TGTGCCAGCAGCTCCCCCCGCGGGATCGGGACAGATACGCAGTATTTT.

The chain uses TRBV28 and TRBJ1-1; D unclear. The germline V gene encodes CDR1 MDHEN and CDR2 SYDVKM. The CDR3 length is 13 residues. Trimming stripped 6 bases from V and 1 base from J, with 9 bases between. The CDR3 here is CASRLTENTEAFF. The CDR3 bases are TGTGCCAGCAGATTGACCGAGAACACTGAAGCTTTCTTT.

This clone has a handful of counts. The V and J genes are TRBV5-4 and TRBJ2-5; D could derive from TRBD1 or TRBD2 (5 bases each). Trimming removed 3 bases at V and 5 bases at J, with 17 bases between. The CDR3 is 15 residues long. Germline CDR1 SGHNT, CDR2 YYREEE (reference sequence). The CDR3 protein is CASSSSTGPRETQYF. DNA of the CDR3: TGTGCCAGCAGCTCTTCGACGGGACCTAGGGAGACCCAGTACTTC.

This clone is a singleton in its sample. V is TRBV4-2 and J is TRBJ1-1; 8 bases line up with TRBD1. This CDR3 has 15 amino acids. The V gene end was trimmed by 4 bases and the J gene end by 6 bases; junction bases not matched to a gene: 10. Germline V CDR1 and CDR2: LGHNA, YNFKEQ. The CDR3 nucleotides read TGTGCCAGCAGCCCCTTACAGGGGGGGATCCCTGAAGCTTTCTTT. Its protein product is CASSPLQGGIPEAFF.

The genes are TRBV19 and TRBJ2-1; 9 bases agree with TRBD1. The CDR3 sequence is 15 residues long. J was trimmed by 6 bases and V by 5 bases; bases with no gene match: 8. Germline CDR1 and CDR2: LNHDA and SQIVND (reference sequence). The CDR3: CASSPRTGAINEQFF. The CDR3, as DNA: TGTGCCAGTAGTCCTCGGACAGGGGCTATCAATGAGCAGTTCTTC.

J is TRBJ2-1 and V is TRBV5-1, with TRBD2 matching 8 bases. Germline CDR1 reads SGHRS; CDR2 reads YFSETQ. The junction had 9 bases not matched to a gene; V was cut back by 4 bases and J by 9 bases. CDR3 size: 14 residues. In DNA, the CDR3 is TGCGCCAGCAGCGGTGGAGGCGGGGGGCCTGAGCAGTTCTTC. Its translation is CASSGGGGGPEQFF. Supplemented by reference TRBV5-1 and TRBJ2-1, the full variable domain reads KAGVTQTPRYLIKTRGQQVTLSCSPISGHRSVSWYQQTPGQGLQFLFEYFSETQRNKGNFPGRFSGRQFSNSRSEMNVSTLELGDSALYLCASSGGGGGPEQFFGPGTRLTVL.

This clone showed up just once. The chain employs TRBV29-1 and TRBJ1-5; D unresolved. The ends were cut back, 6 bases at V and 6 bases at J, with 12 bases in the middle. CDR1 is SQVTM, CDR2 ANQGSEA, per germline. This CDR3 region has 12 residues. The CDR3 sequence is CSVGEMGQPQHF. The CDR3 nucleotides are TGCAGCGTCGGGGAAATGGGTCAGCCCCAGCATTTT.

V and J are TRBV10-2 and TRBJ2-6; 9 bases are shared with TRBD2. CDR3 length: 16 residues. Losses at the gene ends were 8 bases for V and 0 bases for J; bases not matched to a gene: 5. CDR1 and CDR2 (germline): WSHSY, SAAADI. Written as DNA, the CDR3 is TGCGCCAGCCGTAGCGGGAGATACTCTGGGGCCAACGTCCTGACTTTC. Residues: CASRSGRYSGANVLTF.

The chain combines TRBV10-3 with TRBJ2-7, with TRBD2 identical over 8 bases. Germline V gene data show CDR1 as ENHRY and CDR2 as SYGVKD. Germline trimming cut 4 bases from V and 3 bases from J; bases unmatched to any gene: 8. The CDR3 covers 15 residues. CDR3 DNA: TGTGCCATCAGTGGAGCGGGAGTGACCGGCTACGAGCAGTACTTC. It encodes CAISGAGVTGYEQYF.

This chain joins TRBV19 and TRBJ2-1; tentative D call: TRBD2 (6 bases). Trimming shortened V by 7 bases and J by 9 bases, and 10 bases separated the two germline ends. The germline gives CDR1 LNHDA, CDR2 SQIVND (reference sequence). The CDR3 is 11 residues long. CDR3: CASTRRGEQFF. In nucleotides, the CDR3 is TGTGCCAGTACGCGGAGGGGTGAGCAGTTCTTC.

This clone was detected ten times or more. The chain joins TRBV7-6 to TRBJ2-7, with TRBD2 matching 7 bases. CDR3 length: 14 residues. Per the germline V gene, CDR1 is SGHVS and CDR2 is FNYEAQ. Unmatched junction bases numbered 11, after V lost 5 bases and J lost 7 bases. In nucleotides, the CDR3 is TGTGCCAGCAGCCCTCGGGGGGAGATTCGGGAGCAGTACTTC. Amino acids: CASSPRGEIREQYF. Variable domain in full (rest from reference TRBV7-6 and TRBJ2-7): GAGVSQSPRYKVTKRGQDVALRCDPISGHVSLYWYRQALGQGPEFLTYFNYEAQQDKSGLPNDRFSAERPEGSISTLTIQRTEQRDSAMYRCASSPRGEIREQYFGPGTRLTVT.

This clone occurred many times. The chain recombines TRBV10-2 with TRBJ2-7; a weak D match, TRBD1 (7 bases). The germline V gene encodes CDR1 WSHSY and CDR2 SAAADI. Trimming left V 8 bases short and J 3 bases short, with 14 bases between. The CDR3 contains 13 residues. In nucleotides, the CDR3 is TGCGCCAGCGGGGGGACAGCTATCTACGAGCAGTACTTC. Amino acid sequence: CASGGTAIYEQYF.

The chain couples TRBV18 to TRBJ2-1; 11 nucleotides agree with TRBD1. This CDR3 comprises 14 residues. V trimming: 8 bases; J trimming: 7 bases; junction bases outside the gene matches: 7. Germline CDR1 reads KGHSH; CDR2 reads LQKENI. The CDR3 loop reads CASVGQGADNEQFF. The CDR3 region has the DNA TGTGCCAGCGTCGGACAGGGGGCCGATAATGAGCAGTTCTTC.